The 32 T cell receptor beta chains below were found in one sample sequenced in a study of blood T cell repertoires in COVID-19 (dated by TCRdb to about 2020). The library was produced with the immunoSEQ multiplex PCR assay. In TCRdb, the immuneACCESS table is reduced to in-frame sequences with V and J assigned. These tables do not hold every clone; where another copy was compared, an unresolved V gene accounts for under half, and the others remain unexplained. The table for this sample lists around 320,000 clones; 90% of them were counted only once. Approximately 4.3% of the sample is in the top ten clones. The sequencing sample was made of PBMCs or T cells enriched from blood (not recorded which). Every receptor here comes from a woman aged 18-29 years with acute COVID-19.

The chain recombines TRBV27 with TRBJ1-2; TRBD1 aligns across 7 bases. J lost 8 bases, V lost 10 bases, and 13 bases had no gene match. The CDR3 sequence is 13 residues long. The germline CDR1 and CDR2 sequences are MNHEY and SMNVEV (reference sequence). The CDR3: CATITRQGGGYTF. CDR3 nucleotide sequence: TGTGCCACCATTACCCGGCAGGGGGGAGGCTACACCTTC.

The count of this clone is one. The V call is TRBV7-3, the J call TRBJ1-1; no definite D call. V dropped 5 bases and J dropped 1 base, with 8 bases sitting between them. The CDR3 has 13 amino acids. Germline V gene lookup returns CDR1 SGHTA and CDR2 FQGTGA. CDR3 protein: CASSKTENTEAFF. The CDR3 DNA reads as TGTGCCAGCAGCAAAACAGAGAACACTGAAGCTTTCTTT.

The chain has TRBV7-3 and TRBJ2-5; TRBD1 is a possible D gene (6 bases). The germline CDR1 and CDR2 sequences are SGHTA and FQGTGA. V lost 7 bases to trimming and J lost 5 bases, with 23 bases between them. The CDR3 sequence is 16 residues long. CDR3 residues: CASTLPEGESEETQYF. Written as DNA, the CDR3 is TGTGCCAGCACCCTCCCCGAGGGGGAATCCGAGGAGACCCAGTACTTC.

This chain connects TRBV19 to TRBJ1-5, with D perhaps TRBD1 (6 bases). Germline V gene sequence: CDR1 LNHDA, CDR2 SQIVND (reference sequence). The CDR3 extends over 16 amino acids. Trimming took 0 bases from V and 9 from J, leaving 18 bases between them. The CDR3 DNA reads as TGTGCCAGTAGTATAGAAAGAGGGGGTCGGGGTTGGCCCCAGCATTTT. This translates into CASSIERGGRGWPQHF. Looking up the rest from reference TRBV19 and TRBJ1-5 gives the full variable domain: DGGITQSPKYLFRKEGQNVTLSCEQNLNHDAMYWYRQDPGQGLRLIYYSQIVNDFQKGDIAEGYSVSREKKESFPLTVTSAQKNPTAFYLCASSIERGGRGWPQHFGDGTRLSIL.

The V and J genes are TRBV6-5 and TRBJ1-1; 7 bases are shared with TRBD1. The germline gives CDR1 MNHEY, CDR2 SVGAGI. Trimming at V came to 0 bases and at J to 5 bases, leaving 6 bases not matched to a gene. This CDR3 region has 15 residues. The CDR3 sequence is CASSYSRTGGTEAFF. CDR3 nucleotide sequence: TGTGCCAGCAGTTACTCGCGGACAGGCGGGACTGAAGCTTTCTTT.

This chain joins TRBV19 and TRBJ2-1, with 10 bases aligning to TRBD2. Trimming removed 5 bases from V and 6 bases from J; junction bases left unmatched: 7. Germline CDR1 LNHDA, CDR2 SQIVND (reference sequence). The length of the CDR3 is 15 residues. CDR3 protein: CASSSLSGGPNEQFF. CDR3 DNA: TGTGCCAGTAGTTCTCTTAGCGGGGGGCCCAATGAGCAGTTCTTC.

CDR3 region: CATMIQGSYEQYF. The CDR3 nucleotides read TGTGCCACCATGATCCAGGGATCCTACGAGCAGTACTTC. The chain has TRBV27 and TRBJ2-7; weak D call: TRBD1 (5 bases). The germline gives CDR1 MNHEY, CDR2 SMNVEV (reference sequence). This CDR3 is built from 13 residues. Deletions cut 10 bases from V and 1 base from J, with 14 bases between.

CDR3 loop: CASSPSGTVSGYGYTF. DNA for the CDR3: TGTGCCAGCAGCCCCTCCGGGACAGTTTCTGGCTATGGCTACACCTTC. The V call is TRBV9, the J call TRBJ1-2, with TRBD1 matching 7 bases. Germline values: CDR1 SGDLS, CDR2 YYNGEE. This CDR3 comprises 16 residues. J was trimmed by 4 bases and V by 4 bases; bases with no gene match: 13.

This rearrangement joins TRBV4-2 to TRBJ2-1, with D possibly TRBD2 on 5 matching bases. V was shortened by 2 bases and J by 9 bases, with 20 bases between the two germline ends. Germline-derived CDR1 and CDR2 are LGHNA and YNFKEQ. The CDR3 is 16 residues long. The CDR3 region has the DNA TGTGCCAGCAGCCAAATACTAGGACCCGGCAACAGTGAGCAGTTCTTC. Protein product: CASSQILGPGNSEQFF.

This chain links TRBV19 with TRBJ2-6; 7 bases align to TRBD1. The CDR3 contains 17 residues. CDR1 is LNHDA, CDR2 SQIVND, per germline (reference sequence). J gave up 1 base and V 3 bases, and 6 bases lay outside the gene matches. The CDR3 DNA reads TGTGCCAGTAGTATGAGGACAGGTGGTTCTGGGGCCAACGTCCTGACTTTC. Its protein is CASSMRTGGSGANVLTF. The full variable domain, its missing parts supplied by reference TRBV19 and TRBJ2-6, is DGGITQSPKYLFRKEGQNVTLSCEQNLNHDAMYWYRQDPGQGLRLIYYSQIVNDFQKGDIAEGYSVSREKKESFPLTVTSAQKNPTAFYLCASSMRTGGSGANVLTFGAGSRLTVL.

This sequence joins TRBV28 and TRBJ2-7; TRBD2 agrees at 8 bases. Germline CDR1 is MDHEN and CDR2 is SYDVKM. The CDR3 contains 15 residues. J lost 4 bases, V lost 6 bases, and 11 bases had no gene match. CDR3 DNA: TGTGCCAGCAGCCAAACGGAGCGGGGGTCTTACGAGCAGTACTTC. Translated, it gives CASSQTERGSYEQYF. The full variable domain, rest sourced from reference TRBV28 and TRBJ2-7, is DVKVTQSSRYLVKRTGEKVFLECVQDMDHENMFWYRQDPGLGLRLIYFSYDVKMKEKGDIPEGYSVSREKKERFSLILESASTNQTSMYLCASSQTERGSYEQYFGPGTRLTVT.

V gene TRBV3-1 (or the pseudogene TRBV3-2) combines with J gene TRBJ2-4; tentatively, D is TRBD2 (6 bases). This CDR3 has 14 residues. V lost 2 bases, J lost 7 bases, and 12 bases lay in between. Germline-derived CDR1 and CDR2 are LGHDT and YNNKEL (reference sequence). CDR3 sequence: CASSQPGEANIQYF. The DNA of the CDR3 is TGTGCCAGCAGCCAACCCGGGGAGGCTAACATTCAGTACTTC.

The rearrangement joins TRBV7-9 to TRBJ2-2; unclear D gene. The CDR3 is 14 amino acids. CDR1 is SEHNR and CDR2 is FQNEAQ in the germline V gene (reference sequence). The V gene lost 5 bases and the J gene lost 5 bases, with 12 bases spanning the gap. The CDR3, as DNA: TGTGCCAGCAGCCCCCCCCTCGGTACCGGGGAGCTGTTTTTT. Protein sequence: CASSPPLGTGELFF.

The rearrangement uses TRBV13 and TRBJ2-7, with TRBD2 matching 10 bases. Trimming at V came to 4 bases and at J to 2 bases, leaving 14 bases not matched to a gene. CDR3 length equals 18 residues. Germline loops: CDR1 PRHDT, CDR2 FYEKMQ (reference sequence). The chain's CDR3 is CASSWGLIQGLAAYEQYF. The CDR3 DNA is TGTGCCAGCAGCTGGGGGTTAATACAAGGACTAGCGGCCTACGAGCAGTACTTC. Full variable domain (rest looked up from reference TRBV13 and TRBJ2-7): AAGVIQSPRHLIKEKRETATLKCYPIPRHDTVYWYQQGPGQDPQFLISFYEKMQSDKGSIPDRFSAQQFSDYHSELNMSSLELGDSALYFCASSWGLIQGLAAYEQYFGPGTRLTVT.

The chain employs TRBV28 and TRBJ1-3, with D perhaps TRBD1 (5 bases). V was shortened by 11 bases and J by 3 bases, with 14 bases between the two germline ends. CDR1 and CDR2 from the germline V gene are MDHEN and SYDVKM. This CDR3 contains 13 residues. The CDR3 here is CAADGGFGNTIYF. The CDR3 DNA sequence: TGTGCCGCAGATGGGGGGTTTGGAAACACCATATATTTT. Complete variable domain (other parts from reference TRBV28 and TRBJ1-3): DVKVTQSSRYLVKRTGEKVFLECVQDMDHENMFWYRQDPGLGLRLIYFSYDVKMKEKGDIPEGYSVSREKKERFSLILESASTNQTSMYLCAADGGFGNTIYFGEGSWLTVV.

The rearrangement links TRBV5-5 to TRBJ2-3, with TRBD2 matching 7 bases. The CDR3 runs to 15 residues. The J segment lost 3 bases and the V segment lost 0 bases, leaving 4 bases of the junction unmatched. The V gene's germline CDR1 is SGHKS and CDR2 YYEKEE (reference sequence). CDR3 amino acids: CASSLVGEGTDTQYF. The CDR3 DNA sequence: TGTGCCAGCAGCTTGGTGGGGGAGGGGACAGATACGCAGTATTTT.

The chain recombines TRBV15 with TRBJ2-6; the D gene is possibly TRBD2 (6 bases). The length of the CDR3 is 17 residues. CDR1 and CDR2 (germline): LNHNV, YYDKDF (reference sequence). V shed 1 base and J shed 0 bases, with 10 bases lying between them. Written as DNA, the CDR3 is TGTGCCACCAGCAGAGGGCGGGGCACCTCTGGGGCCAACGTCCTGACTTTC. It codes for CATSRGRGTSGANVLTF.

V is TRBV27 and J is TRBJ2-3; maybe TRBD2 (5 bases). This CDR3 spans 13 amino acids. Trimming removed 8 bases at V and 5 bases at J, with 14 bases between. The V gene's germline CDR1 is MNHEY and CDR2 SMNVEV (reference sequence). This CDR3 is CASARTRGDTQYF. The DNA of the CDR3 is TGTGCCAGCGCTAGGACCCGGGGAGATACGCAGTATTTT.

The chain carries TRBV27 and TRBJ2-7; the D is unclear. Germline V CDR1 and CDR2: MNHEY, SMNVEV (reference sequence). The CDR3 has 15 amino acids. The V end was cut by 3 bases, the J end by 0 bases, with 12 bases between. CDR3 residues: CASSFVITSSYEQYF. The CDR3 bases are TGTGCCAGCAGTTTTGTCATCACGAGCTCCTACGAGCAGTACTTC.

This clone was counted a single time. This chain uses TRBV11-2 with TRBJ2-7; weak D call: TRBD2 (6 bases). V was clipped by 0 bases and J by 0 bases, with 18 bases between them. This CDR3 comprises 18 residues. CDR1 SGHAT and CDR2 FQNNGV come from the germline V gene. The CDR3 sequence: CASSLDPGGGTDSYEQYF. The CDR3 DNA sequence: TGTGCCAGCAGCTTAGATCCAGGTGGCGGGACGGACTCCTACGAGCAGTACTTC.

The chain couples TRBV5-1 to TRBJ2-3; D unresolved. V lost 3 bases, J lost 2 bases, and 7 bases lay in between. Germline-derived CDR1 and CDR2 are SGHRS and YFSETQ. The CDR3 is 13 amino acids. In nucleotides, the CDR3 is TGCGCCAGCAGCTCTGAGGACACAGATACGCAGTATTTT. Protein product: CASSSEDTDTQYF. Using reference TRBV5-1 and TRBJ2-3 for the parts outside the CDR3, the full variable domain is KAGVTQTPRYLIKTRGQQVTLSCSPISGHRSVSWYQQTPGQGLQFLFEYFSETQRNKGNFPGRFSGRQFSNSRSEMNVSTLELGDSALYLCASSSEDTDTQYFGPGTRLTVL.

The V and J genes are TRBV6-5 and TRBJ2-7; 10 bases are shared with TRBD2. Trimming removed 0 bases from V and 3 bases from J; junction bases left unmatched: 2. Per germline, CDR1 MNHEY and CDR2 SVGAGI. This CDR3 has 15 amino acids. The CDR3 nucleotides read TGTGCCAGCAGTTACTCACTAGCGGGGAACTACGAGCAGTACTTC. As protein: CASSYSLAGNYEQYF.

DNA of the CDR3: TGTGCCAGCAGTGAGAGGACAGGGTGGACCTACGAGCAGTACTTC. Residues: CASSERTGWTYEQYF. The chain has TRBV25-1 and TRBJ2-7; 8 nucleotides align to TRBD1. This CDR3 has 15 amino acids. The V segment lost 3 bases and the J segment 2 bases; nucleotides outside the gene matches: 6. Germline V gene data show CDR1 as MGHDK and CDR2 as SYGVNS.

The genes are TRBV7-2 and TRBJ2-1; a possible D gene is TRBD1 (6 bases). Between the trimmed V and J ends, which lost 2 bases and 5 bases, there was a span of 10 bases. The CDR3 runs to 14 residues. The V gene's germline CDR1 is SGHTA and CDR2 FQGNSA. CDR3 in amino acids: CASSLRQGNNEQFF. The CDR3 region has the DNA TGTGCCAGCAGCTTAAGGCAGGGGAACAATGAGCAGTTCTTC.

The gene calls are TRBV5-1 and TRBJ2-1; TRBD2 matches at 9 bases. CDR1 and CDR2 from the germline V gene are SGHRS and YFSETQ. V shed 2 bases and J 7 bases; nucleotides not matched to a gene: 7. The CDR3 is 15 residues long. CDR3 nucleotide sequence: TGCGCCAGCAGCTTTAGCGGGAGAGGAGGGAATGAGCAGTTCTTC. As protein: CASSFSGRGGNEQFF.

The rearrangement uses TRBV27 and TRBJ2-1; 8 nucleotides align to TRBD2. Per the germline V gene, CDR1 is MNHEY and CDR2 is SMNVEV (reference sequence). With 7 bases clipped from V and 9 bases from J, the junction kept 11 bases outside the gene matches. CDR3 length: 14 residues. The CDR3 region is CASIVDQRECEQFF. CDR3 DNA sequence: TGTGCCAGCATTGTGGACCAGCGGGAGTGTGAGCAGTTCTTC.

The J gene is TRBJ2-5, the V gene TRBV28, with 10 bases identical to TRBD2. CDR1 and CDR2 (germline): MDHEN, SYDVKM. This CDR3 has 15 amino acids. The V gene end was trimmed by 5 bases and the J gene end by 5 bases; junction bases not matched to a gene: 8. The CDR3 loop reads CASSLGASGSETQYF. CDR3 coding DNA: TGTGCCAGCAGTCTAGGGGCTAGCGGGAGTGAGACCCAGTACTTC.

The V and J genes are TRBV3-1 (or the pseudogene TRBV3-2) and TRBJ1-2; a weak D match, TRBD1 (5 bases). The germline gives CDR1 LGHDT, CDR2 YNNKEL (reference sequence). This CDR3 spans 13 amino acids. With 1 base removed from V and 8 bases from J, the gap between germline ends came to 11 bases. The CDR3 nucleotides read TGTGCCAGCAGCCAAGTTCAGGGAGGGGGCTACACCTTC. This translates into CASSQVQGGGYTF.

The chain joins TRBV7-9 to TRBJ1-2; weak D call: TRBD1 (5 bases). The CDR3 length is 15 residues. V was shortened by 1 base and J by 6 bases, with 15 bases between the two germline ends. Germline assignment: CDR1 SEHNR and CDR2 FQNEAQ (reference sequence). This CDR3 is CASSLEVVQGHGYTF. The CDR3 DNA reads as TGTGCCAGCAGCTTAGAGGTGGTTCAGGGTCATGGCTACACCTTC.

The V gene is TRBV19, the J gene TRBJ2-7, with TRBD1 as a possible D gene (6 bases). The V gene's germline CDR1 is LNHDA and CDR2 SQIVND (reference sequence). CDR3 length: 13 residues. The V gene lost 2 bases and the J gene lost 3 bases, with 8 bases spanning the gap. This chain's CDR3 is CASSITGNYEQYF. The CDR3 DNA sequence: TGTGCCAGTAGTATAACAGGGAACTACGAGCAGTACTTC.

The chain employs TRBV9 and TRBJ2-1; TRBD2 agrees at 10 bases. The length of the CDR3 is 15 residues. The V and J ends lost 0 bases and 7 bases, in that order; junction bases with no gene match: 4. Germline loops: CDR1 SGDLS, CDR2 YYNGEE. DNA of the CDR3: TGTGCCAGCAGCGTAGTTACTAGCGGGGAGAATGAGCAGTTCTTC. Translation: CASSVVTSGENEQFF.

The genes are TRBV30 and TRBJ2-1, with TRBD2 matching 8 bases. The CDR3 loop spans 15 amino acids. From germline, CDR1 is GTSNPN and CDR2 SVGIG (reference sequence). Trimming removed 2 bases from V and 9 bases from J; junction bases left unmatched: 12. CDR3 residues: CAWSRGGGTRSEQFF. The CDR3, as DNA: TGTGCCTGGAGTCGGGGGGGAGGAACCCGAAGTGAGCAGTTCTTC.